This T cell receptor (beta chain) was captured in a study of cytotoxic CD8 clonotypes in ibrutinib-treated CLL (dated by TCRdb to the early 2020s). Study-level background: The cohort was composed of about 10 relapsed/refractory and about 15 treatment-naive patients; IGHV unmutated status was identified in approximately 18 patients. Partial responses were observed in roughly 25 patients and complete responses in 2; after a median follow-up of around 68 months, remission was maintained in approximately 14 patients and progression was observed in approximately 12. Samples at response were collected after a median of roughly twelve months of treatment, with a range of about 6 to 36 months. On average, each sample had approximately 260,000 productive templates and 96,000 or so productive rearrangements. Longitudinal samples were obtainable from about 30% of the roughly 86 participants in the trial. Cryopreserved peripheral blood mononuclear cells were obtained prior to treatment, at the time of response, and at either disease progression or sustained remission. Every remission and progressive disease sample was obtained while ibrutinib was still being received by the patients. Results and caveats for the whole study, not just this receptor: Public clonotypes were rare and either shrank or stayed stable during treatment, and the rise in clonality at ibrutinib response reflected expansion of private clonotypes. At ibrutinib response clonality went up, during sustained remission it held steady, and at progression it dropped back toward baseline. Sustained-remission and progressing patients did not have matched sampling times, and lymph node repertoires were not examined. Baseline clonality was found to be higher than that of age-matched healthy donors and was strongly correlated with circulating CD8+ T-cell counts.

The goal of deep resolution MiSeq sequencing was a depth between 1 in 1 million and 1 in 200,000 T cells, and coverage averaged 10x per clonotype. TCR beta libraries were generated with the immunoSEQ hsTCRB Kit. The source study handled its data this way. ImmunoSEQ Data Assistant and ImmunoSEQ Analyzer were used for data analysis, and V, D and J genes were assigned according to IMGT definitions. Clonality, which ranges from 0 to 1, was calculated by subtracting the normalized Shannon entropy of productive rearrangement frequencies from one. Only overrepresented clonotypes making up at least 0.05% of each patient's repertoire were included in the public clonotype analysis. Some twelve repertoires from age-matched healthy donors, obtained from immuneACCESS, served as clonality controls. This is the immuneACCESS table as TCRdb keeps it, with only in-frame sequences that have V and J called. A part of the clones is gone; compared with another copy, unresolved V genes explain less than half, and the rest is unexplained. Clonal size and the V and J genes are those of that table, whereas D and trimming came from the DNA. The sample table shows tens of thousands of clones, and around 70% are seen once. Roughly 13% of the sample belongs to the ten largest clones.

Concerning this clone: What antigen it recognizes has not been identified. No quality values exist for individual bases; no much larger clone is one base distant.

CDR1 SGHNT and CDR2 YYREEE were looked up in the germline V gene (reference sequence). After removal of 0 bases from V and 2 bases from J, the junction retains 3 bases not matched to a gene. The CDR3 goes from the cysteine to the phenylalanine over 15 residues. Of the read, only the CDR3 DNA is kept; its 45 bases are in frame from base 1. The time point label corresponds to: approximately eleven months on ibrutinib. For TCR beta library preparation, roughly 2.1 micrograms of genomic DNA were isolated from cryopreserved PBMCs. Longitudinal blood samples from CLL patients on ibrutinib monotherapy were analyzed using high-throughput TCR beta sequencing. The patients took part in an open-label, single-center phase 2 trial of ibrutinib monotherapy.

This chain joins TRBV5-4 to TRBJ2-5; the junction holds 8 bases that match TRBD2. The sequencing used PBMCs, collected after 12 months of ibrutinib treatment. The clonotype was recovered from a human donor with chronic lymphocytic leukemia. DNA sequence: TGTGCCAGCAGCTTGGGAGCGGGGGCACAAGAGACCCAGTACTTC. Its protein is CASSLGAGAQETQYF.